This T cell receptor beta chain is from a study of graft-versus-host responses after intestinal transplantation. Germline lookup yields CDR1 MDHEN and CDR2 SYDVKM. CDR3 length: 11 amino acids. The V gene lost 7 bases and the J gene lost 4 bases, with 8 bases spanning the gap. Profiling relied on immunoSEQ multiplex PCR, and the TCRdb table lists in-frame clones only, not all of them. The sample lists 80,000 or so clones, about 90% seen once, with 0.65% to 0.75% in the top ten. The V gene is TRBV28, the J gene TRBJ2-7; D unresolved. Sequencing used PBMCs, obtained 98 days after intestinal transplantation. This receptor was taken from a human patient who received an intestinal transplant, so some T cells may come from the graft donor. The CDR3 nucleotides are TGTGCCAGCACCCACGGGTACGAGCAGTACTTC. Translated, it gives CASTHGYEQYF.